This T cell receptor (beta chain) was obtained from a study of cytotoxic CD8 clonotypes in ibrutinib-treated CLL. Study information: Some 10 relapsed/refractory, over 14 treatment-naive; around 18 IGHV unmutated. On average, more than 90,000 productive rearrangements and around 230,000 productive templates per sample.

Clones were sequenced by immunoSEQ multiplex PCR, and TCRdb holds only the in-frame ones, with some missing. The sample has 110,000 to 150,000 clones, around three quarters seen once. The CDR3 sequence is 13 residues long. Germline CDR1 MNHNS, CDR2 SASEGT. V lost 6 bases to trimming and J lost 0 bases, with 6 bases between them. The specimen comprised PBMCs, sampled after 12 months of ibrutinib treatment. This clonotype was sampled from a human donor with chronic lymphocytic leukemia. The chain employs TRBV6-1 and TRBJ1-3; unclear D gene. The CDR3 nucleotides are TGTGCCAGCAGAGAGAGCTCTGGAAACACCATATATTTT. The encoded protein is CASRESSGNTIYF.